This passage covers 22 T cell receptor beta chains from one sample sequenced in a study of cytomegalovirus exposure and HLA in healthy donors. With 60 Vbeta and 13 Jbeta primers, the PCR was carried out. Measured with immunoSEQ multiplex PCR; TCRdb has only the in-frame clones, and not every one. The table has about 120,000 clones, around 80% seen once. Sample: PBMCs. The receptors shown here come from a female donor in good health and CMV-seropositive.

About this clone itself: A read error may account for a junction end that differs from germline. The gene calls are TRBV7-6 and TRBJ1-5; unclear D gene. CDR3 size: 13 residues. Germline values: CDR1 SGHVS, CDR2 FNYEAQ. CDR3 loop: CASSTDSNQPQHF. For the CDR3, the DNA is TGTGCCAGCAGCACCGATAGCAATCAGCCTCAGCATTTT.

The V call is TRBV10-3, the J call TRBJ1-2, with D unclear. CDR3 length: 13 residues. V shed 0 bases and J shed 8 bases, with 10 bases lying between them. Germline CDR1 ENHRY, CDR2 SYGVKD. The chain's CDR3 is CAISESAGRGYTF. Here the CDR3 DNA reads TGTGCCATCAGTGAGTCGGCAGGTCGCGGCTACACCTTC.

The CDR3 DNA follows: TGCGCCAGCACTCCTAGAAACGGATACAATGAGCAGTTCTTC. This gives the protein CASTPRNGYNEQFF. The chain recombines TRBV5-1 with TRBJ2-1; D gene unclear. The germline V gene has CDR1 SGHRS and CDR2 YFSETQ. V was pared by 6 bases and J by 4 bases, with 14 bases between. CDR3 length: 14 amino acids.

This sequence joins TRBV6-5 and TRBJ1-5; 7 bases fit TRBD1. V shed 8 bases, J shed 2 bases, and the junction held 3 bases outside the gene matches. CDR1 and CDR2 from the germline V gene are MNHEY and SVGAGI. This CDR3 contains 13 residues. The DNA for the CDR3 is TGTGCCAGCTCCGGGACAGGCAATCAGCCCCAGCATTTT. Protein product: CASSGTGNQPQHF.

This clone was recorded once. The chain has TRBV5-1 and TRBJ1-5; weak D call: TRBD1 (6 bases). Looked up from germline, CDR1 is SGHRS and CDR2 is YFSETQ. Trimming removed 2 bases at V and 1 base at J, with 7 bases between. The CDR3 has 14 amino acids. CDR3 protein: CASSLGGSNQPQHF. CDR3 coding DNA: TGCGCCAGCAGCTTAGGGGGAAGCAATCAGCCCCAGCATTTT. The whole variable domain, filled in from reference TRBV5-1 and TRBJ1-5, reads KAGVTQTPRYLIKTRGQQVTLSCSPISGHRSVSWYQQTPGQGLQFLFEYFSETQRNKGNFPGRFSGRQFSNSRSEMNVSTLELGDSALYLCASSLGGSNQPQHFGDGTRLSIL.

The rearrangement links TRBV5-4 to TRBJ2-7; a weak D match, TRBD1 (5 bases). Germline V CDR1 and CDR2: SGHNT, YYREEE (reference sequence). The V end lost 0 bases, the J end lost 0 bases, and 7 bases lay between the germline ends. This CDR3 is 14 amino acids long. The DNA for the CDR3 is TGTGCCAGCAGCTTGGGGGGCGCCTCCTACGAGCAGTACTTC. Its translation: CASSLGGASYEQYF.

The J gene is TRBJ1-2, the V gene TRBV2; D is unresolved. Germline values: CDR1 SNHLY, CDR2 FYNNEI. Trimming left V 2 bases short and J 5 bases short, with 6 bases between. The CDR3 extends over 12 amino acids. The DNA for the CDR3 is TGTGCCAGCAGTGAATCGGTTTATGGCTACACCTTC. Protein sequence: CASSESVYGYTF.

This clone was seen a few times. The genes are TRBV5-6 and TRBJ2-2; D possibly corresponds to TRBD1 (7 bases). The CDR3 consists of 17 residues. CDR1 is SGHDT and CDR2 is YYEEEE in the germline V gene. The germline V and J ends were trimmed by 4 bases and 3 bases, with 19 bases remaining between them. CDR3: CASSPAGQSLYTGELFF. In DNA, the CDR3 is TGTGCCAGCAGCCCGGCGGGACAGTCCCTATACACCGGGGAGCTGTTTTTT. Full variable domain (rest looked up from reference TRBV5-6 and TRBJ2-2): DAGVTQSPTHLIKTRGQQVTLRCSPKSGHDTVSWYQQALGQGPQFIFQYYEEEERQRGNFPDRFSGHQFPNYSSELNVNALLLGDSALYLCASSPAGQSLYTGELFFGEGSRLTVL.

The chain has TRBV6-6 and TRBJ1-4; 8 positions agree with TRBD1. With V trimmed by 11 bases and J by 8 bases, 13 bases remained unmatched. The CDR3 has 14 amino acids. The germline V gene has CDR1 MNHNY and CDR2 SVGAGI (reference sequence). DNA of the CDR3: TGTGCCGCCGTCTCGGGACAGGCAGGCGAAAAACTGTTTTTT. Its protein product is CAAVSGQAGEKLFF.

The V and J genes are TRBV6-5 and TRBJ2-1; 11 positions match TRBD2. This CDR3 spans 14 amino acids. The V and J ends lost 5 bases and 5 bases, in that order; junction bases with no gene match: 2. Germline V gene lookup returns CDR1 MNHEY and CDR2 SVGAGI. DNA for the CDR3: TGTGCCAGCAGTAAGGGACTAGCGGACAATGAGCAGTTCTTC. Its protein product is CASSKGLADNEQFF.

The rearrangement links TRBV9 to TRBJ1-4, with D maybe TRBD1 (5 bases). V lost 4 bases and J 5 bases, leaving 9 bases between the germline ends. The germline gives CDR1 SGDLS, CDR2 YYNGEE. The CDR3 consists of 13 residues. CDR3 DNA sequence: TGTGCCAGCAGCCTCGGGGGGAATGAAAAACTGTTTTTT. Amino acid sequence: CASSLGGNEKLFF.

This clone was recorded only once. This chain connects TRBV7-2 to TRBJ2-1, with D possibly matching TRBD1 (6 bases). The V end was cut by 7 bases, the J end by 6 bases, with 16 bases between. CDR1 is SGHTA, CDR2 FQGNSA, per germline. This CDR3 is 14 amino acids long. CDR3 sequence: CASIQRQAFNEQFF. In DNA, the CDR3 is TGTGCCAGCATCCAGAGACAGGCGTTCAATGAGCAGTTCTTC.

This clone was seen a few times. The CDR3 DNA is TGTGCCAGCAGCCAAGCGGACAGGGGAGGGCATGAAAAACTGTTTTTT. As protein: CASSQADRGGHEKLFF. V gene TRBV4-2 combines with J gene TRBJ1-4; 9 positions match TRBD1. This CDR3 is 16 amino acids long. V gave up 1 base and J gave up 6 bases; unmatched junction bases: 6. In germline, CDR1 is LGHNA, CDR2 YNFKEQ.

The chain couples TRBV6-5 to TRBJ2-3; tentatively, D is TRBD1 (5 bases). Trimming removed 0 bases at V and 4 bases at J, with 11 bases between. The CDR3 runs to 15 residues. Per the germline V gene, CDR1 is MNHEY and CDR2 is SVGAGI. CDR3 nucleotides: TGTGCCAGCAGTTACTCGTGGCAGGGCCCAGATACGCAGTATTTT. Encoded protein: CASSYSWQGPDTQYF.

A word on this clone: Other DNA sequences of this sample code for an identical CDR3. V usage is TRBV5-1 and J usage is TRBJ1-1, with D possibly being TRBD1 (5 bases). Trimming took 1 base from V and 1 from J, leaving 8 bases between them. This CDR3 has 14 amino acids. CDR1 SGHRS and CDR2 YFSETQ come from the germline V gene. The CDR3 protein is CASSLTRGNTEAFF. In DNA, the CDR3 is TGCGCCAGCAGCTTGACAAGGGGGAACACTGAAGCTTTCTTT. The whole variable domain, filled in from reference TRBV5-1 and TRBJ1-1, reads KAGVTQTPRYLIKTRGQQVTLSCSPISGHRSVSWYQQTPGQGLQFLFEYFSETQRNKGNFPGRFSGRQFSNSRSEMNVSTLELGDSALYLCASSLTRGNTEAFFGQGTRLTVV.

The chain combines TRBV29-1 with TRBJ1-1; TRBD1 matches at 7 bases. This CDR3 has 13 residues. After removal of 7 bases from V and 0 bases from J, the junction contained 5 bases not matched to a gene. CDR1 is SQVTM, CDR2 ANQGSEA, per germline. CDR3 loop: CSGMGQLNTEAFF. Here the CDR3 DNA reads TGCAGCGGAATGGGACAGCTGAACACTGAAGCTTTCTTT.

The chain combines TRBV10-3 with TRBJ1-2; 8 bases fit TRBD1. With 6 bases clipped from V and 4 bases from J, the junction kept 7 bases outside the gene matches. CDR3 length: 14 residues. CDR1 and CDR2 (germline): ENHRY, SYGVKD. CDR3 protein: CAISGQGEIYGYTF. As DNA, the CDR3 is TGTGCCATCAGCGGACAGGGAGAGATCTATGGCTACACCTTC.

This clone was recorded a few times. This sequence joins TRBV4-2 and TRBJ1-1; 9 bases line up with TRBD1. The CDR3 has 16 residues. Germline CDR1 reads LGHNA; CDR2 reads YNFKEQ. V shed 0 bases, J shed 8 bases, and the junction held 10 bases outside the gene matches. The CDR3 nucleotides read TGTGCCAGCAGCCAAGAATCGGCATCGGGGACAGGGGAAGCTTTCTTT. This encodes CASSQESASGTGEAFF.

The chain uses TRBV6-6 and TRBJ2-3; D is undetermined. The CDR3 length is 12 residues. V was trimmed by 8 bases and J by 4 bases, leaving 10 bases between them. Germline-derived CDR1 and CDR2 are MNHNY and SVGAGI (reference sequence). In DNA form, the CDR3 reads TGTGCCAGCCGGCGAGGATCAGATACGCAGTATTTT. The encoded protein is CASRRGSDTQYF.

V gene TRBV7-6 combines with J gene TRBJ2-7, with 9 bases fitting TRBD1. The CDR3 is 15 residues long. Trimming cost V 2 bases and J 6 bases; bases outside gene matches: 8. The germline CDR1 and CDR2 sequences are SGHVS and FNYEAQ. The CDR3 nucleotides are TGTGCCAGCAGCTTACAGACAGGGGGAATCGGCGAGCAGTACTTC. Translated, it gives CASSLQTGGIGEQYF.

In regard to this clone: The junction and the germline gene differ at one end; a read error may be behind it. This chain uses TRBV4-1 with TRBJ2-2; 10 bases fit TRBD2. This CDR3 region has 16 residues. Germline V gene data show CDR1 as MGHRA and CDR2 as YSYEKL. CDR3 loop: CASSPPGLANAGELFF. The CDR3 DNA reads TGCGCCAGCAGCCCACCGGGACTAGCGAACGCCGGGGAGCTGTTTTTT.

V usage is TRBV5-1 and J usage is TRBJ2-5, with 11 bases matching TRBD2. The CDR3 contains 15 residues. The germline V gene encodes CDR1 SGHRS and CDR2 YFSETQ. V shed 4 bases and J 5 bases; nucleotides not matched to a gene: 7. As DNA, the CDR3 is TGCGCCAGCAGCCTTATAGCGGGGGGGCGTGAGACCCAGTACTTC. Protein sequence: CASSLIAGGRETQYF.